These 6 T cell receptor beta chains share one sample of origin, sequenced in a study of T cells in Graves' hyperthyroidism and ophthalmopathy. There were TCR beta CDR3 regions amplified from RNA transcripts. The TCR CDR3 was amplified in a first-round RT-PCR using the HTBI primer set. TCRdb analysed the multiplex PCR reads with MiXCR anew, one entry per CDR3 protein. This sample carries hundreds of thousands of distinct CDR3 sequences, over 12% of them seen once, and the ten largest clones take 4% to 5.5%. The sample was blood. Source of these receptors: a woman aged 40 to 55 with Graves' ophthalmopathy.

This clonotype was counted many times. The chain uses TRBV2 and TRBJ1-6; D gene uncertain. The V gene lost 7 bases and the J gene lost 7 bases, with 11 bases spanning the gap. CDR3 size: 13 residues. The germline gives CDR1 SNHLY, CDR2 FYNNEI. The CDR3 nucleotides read TGTGCCAGCAAAGAGGGTATCAATTCACCCCTCCACTTT. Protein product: CASKEGINSPLHF.

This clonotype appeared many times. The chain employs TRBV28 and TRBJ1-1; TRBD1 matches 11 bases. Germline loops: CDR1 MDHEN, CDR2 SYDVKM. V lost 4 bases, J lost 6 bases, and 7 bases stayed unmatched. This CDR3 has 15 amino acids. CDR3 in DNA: TGTGCCAGCAGTTCATGGACAGGGGGCTTCGCTGAAGCTTTCTTT. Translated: CASSSWTGGFAEAFF.

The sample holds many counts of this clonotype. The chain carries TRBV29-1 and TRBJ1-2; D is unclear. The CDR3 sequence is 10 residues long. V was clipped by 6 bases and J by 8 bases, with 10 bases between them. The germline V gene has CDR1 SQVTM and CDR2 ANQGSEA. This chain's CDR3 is CSVRTSGYTF. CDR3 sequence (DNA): TGCAGCGTAAGAACGAGCGGCTACACCTTC.

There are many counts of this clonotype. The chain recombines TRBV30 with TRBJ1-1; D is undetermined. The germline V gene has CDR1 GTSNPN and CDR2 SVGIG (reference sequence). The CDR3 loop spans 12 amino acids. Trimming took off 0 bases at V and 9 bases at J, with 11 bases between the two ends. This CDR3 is CAWSVFDGQAFF. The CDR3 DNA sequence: TGTGCCTGGAGTGTATTCGACGGCCAAGCTTTCTTT.

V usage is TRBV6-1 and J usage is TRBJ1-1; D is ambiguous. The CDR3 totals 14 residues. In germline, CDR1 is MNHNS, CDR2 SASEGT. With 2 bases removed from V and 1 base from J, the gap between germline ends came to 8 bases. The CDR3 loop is CASSERRGNTEAFF. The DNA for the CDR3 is TGTGCCAGCAGTGAACGGCGGGGGAACACTGAAGCTTTCTTT.

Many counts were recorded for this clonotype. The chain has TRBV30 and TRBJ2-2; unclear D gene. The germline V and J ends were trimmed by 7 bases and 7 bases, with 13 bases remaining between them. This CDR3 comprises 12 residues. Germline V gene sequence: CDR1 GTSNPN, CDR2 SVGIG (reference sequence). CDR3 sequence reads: CASSDGVGELFF. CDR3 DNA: TGTGCCTCCTCGGACGGCGTCGGGGAGCTGTTTTTT. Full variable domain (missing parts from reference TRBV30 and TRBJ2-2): SQTIHQWPATLVQPVGSPLSLECTVEGTSNPNLYWYRQAAGRGLQLLFYSVGIGQISSEVPQNLSASRPQDRQFILSSKKLLLSDSGFYLCASSDGVGELFFGEGSRLTVL.